A single sample is the source of the 23 T cell receptor beta chains below, sequenced in a study of blood T cell repertoires in COVID-19. Here immunoSEQ multiplex PCR was the method, and the copy in TCRdb shows in-frame clones only, minus some. The table has 100,000 or so clones, 80% seen once. The sequenced sample was peripheral blood. Receptors were obtained from a human donor in a cohort sampled during active COVID-19.

This chain uses TRBV19 with TRBJ2-7; D remains unclear. The V end lost 3 bases, the J end lost 6 bases, and 15 bases lay between the germline ends. Looked up from germline, CDR1 is LNHDA and CDR2 is SQIVND (reference sequence). This CDR3 has 14 amino acids. The CDR3 region is CASSIYGSDGEQYF. The DNA for the CDR3 is TGTGCCAGTAGTATTTACGGGTCCGACGGCGAGCAGTACTTC.

The chain uses TRBV21-1 and TRBJ1-2; the DNA was not compared with TRBD1, the D call given in the table. TRBV21-1 corresponds to a pseudogene. The CDR3 covers 15 residues. The CDR3 reads CASSKTGGLDYGYTF. The CDR3 DNA is TGTGCCAGCAGCAAGACAGGTGGGTTGGACTATGGCTACACCTTC.

J is TRBJ2-5 and V is TRBV2, with 8 bases that match TRBD2. The CDR3 has 14 residues. Germline V gene sequence: CDR1 SNHLY, CDR2 FYNNEI. J lost 5 bases, V lost 3 bases, and 5 bases had no gene match. The CDR3 DNA reads TGTGCCAGCAGTGACAGCGGGAGAAGCGAGACCCAGTACTTC. It codes for CASSDSGRSETQYF.

The V call is TRBV6-5, the J call TRBJ1-2, with D perhaps matching TRBD1 (5 bases). There are 13 residues in the CDR3. Germline V gives CDR1 MNHEY, CDR2 SVGAGI. V lost 5 bases to trimming and J lost 8 bases, with 15 bases between them. The CDR3 nucleotides read TGTGCCAGCAGTACAGGACGGTCGATCGGCTACACCTTC. Its protein product is CASSTGRSIGYTF.

The chain is built from TRBV2 and TRBJ2-1; TRBD2 matches at 9 bases. This CDR3 comprises 16 residues. V was clipped by 8 bases and J by 6 bases; unmatched bases: 14. Germline-derived CDR1 and CDR2 are SNHLY and FYNNEI. Here the CDR3 reads CASGPPASGIGNEQFF. The CDR3 nucleotides read TGTGCCAGCGGTCCCCCGGCTAGCGGGATAGGCAATGAGCAGTTCTTC. Full variable domain (outside the CDR3, taken from reference TRBV2 and TRBJ2-1): EPEVTQTPSHQVTQMGQEVILRCVPISNHLYFYWYRQILGQKVEFLVSFYNNEISEKSEIFDDQFSVERPDGSNFTLKIRSTKLEDSAMYFCASGPPASGIGNEQFFGPGTRLTVL.

The chain links TRBV18 to TRBJ2-7, with D perhaps matching TRBD1 (6 bases). CDR3 length: 14 amino acids. Germline V gene sequence: CDR1 KGHSH, CDR2 LQKENI. V shed 6 bases and J shed 2 bases, with 14 bases lying between them. This chain's CDR3 is CASSTGTITYEQYF. Written as DNA, the CDR3 is TGTGCCAGCTCCACAGGGACAATTACCTACGAGCAGTACTTC.

The V call is TRBV24-1, the J call TRBJ2-7; TRBD1 agrees at 8 bases. The junction had 3 bases not matched to a gene; V was cut back by 0 bases and J by 3 bases. This CDR3 is 15 amino acids long. CDR1 and CDR2 (germline): KGHDR, SFDVKD. CDR3 sequence (DNA): TGTGCCACCAGTGATTTGGCAGGGGGCGGCTACGAGCAGTACTTC. As protein: CATSDLAGGGYEQYF.

This clone appeared a few times. The V gene is TRBV7-8, the J gene TRBJ1-1; D remains unclear. Germline V lookup: CDR1 SGHVS, CDR2 FQNEAQ. The CDR3 length is 20 residues. The V end was cut by 3 bases, the J end by 2 bases, with 28 bases between. This CDR3 reads CASSLHTERILEGDNTEAFF. CDR3 DNA sequence: TGTGCCAGCAGCTTGCATACCGAGCGGATATTGGAGGGAGATAACACTGAAGCTTTCTTT.

CDR3 in DNA: TGTGCCAGCAGCGTAGAGGGTAGCGACCACGAGCAGTACTTC. Translated, it gives CASSVEGSDHEQYF. V usage is TRBV9 and J usage is TRBJ2-7; possible D gene TRBD2, 5 bases. This CDR3 is built from 14 residues. Trimming pared 0 bases from V and 5 bases from J, leaving 12 bases between. Germline CDR1 SGDLS, CDR2 YYNGEE. The variable domain in full, with the rest retrieved from reference TRBV9 and TRBJ2-7, is DSGVTQTPKHLITATGQRVTLRCSPRSGDLSVYWYQQSLDQGLQFLIQYYNGEERAKGNILERFSAQQFPDLHSELNLSSLELGDSALYFCASSVEGSDHEQYFGPGTRLTVT.

This clone occurred once. The gene calls are TRBV7-9 and TRBJ2-2; D ambiguous. V was pared by 3 bases and J by 1 base, with 6 bases between. The germline CDR1 and CDR2 sequences are SEHNR and FQNEAQ (reference sequence). The CDR3 has 14 amino acids. This CDR3 is CASSFSGNTGELFF. CDR3 bases: TGTGCCAGCAGCTTTTCCGGGAACACCGGGGAGCTGTTTTTT.

The chain combines TRBV21-1 with TRBJ1-6. TRBV21-1 corresponds to a pseudogene. The CDR3 is 19 amino acids. The CDR3: CASSNVRYVASSYNSPLHF. CDR3 in DNA: TGTGCCAGCAGCAACGTACGATATGTGGCTAGCTCCTATAATTCACCCCTCCACTTT.

The rearrangement joins TRBV4-1 to TRBJ1-5; TRBD1 aligns across 11 bases. The V gene's germline CDR1 is MGHRA and CDR2 YSYEKL. This CDR3 region has 16 residues. J was trimmed by 1 base and V by 4 bases; bases with no gene match: 3. Here the CDR3 DNA reads TGCGCCAGCAGCCTCGGACAGGGGGCAAGCAATCAGCCCCAGCATTTT. Its translation: CASSLGQGASNQPQHF.

The chain is built from TRBV6-6 and TRBJ2-1, with 12 bases fitting TRBD2. There are 16 residues in the CDR3. V was clipped by 6 bases and J by 3 bases; unmatched bases: 6. Germline loops: CDR1 MNHNY, CDR2 SVGAGI (reference sequence). The CDR3 here is CASRGTTSGSYNEQFF. The CDR3 DNA is TGTGCCAGCAGGGGGACGACTAGCGGGAGCTACAATGAGCAGTTCTTC.

This clone was recorded once. The CDR3 is CASSPPGGREAFF. CDR3 coding DNA: TGTGCCAGCAGCCCTCCGGGAGGGCGCGAAGCTTTCTTT. V usage is TRBV7-8 and J usage is TRBJ1-1; D gene uncertain. There are 13 residues in the CDR3. The ends were cut back, 5 bases at V and 8 bases at J, with 15 bases in the middle. In germline, CDR1 is SGHVS, CDR2 FQNEAQ.

The V call is TRBV30, the J call TRBJ1-5, with no clear D. The CDR3 runs to 14 residues. Looked up from germline, CDR1 is GTSNPN and CDR2 is SVGIG (reference sequence). With 1 base removed from V and 4 bases from J, the gap between germline ends came to 11 bases. The CDR3 spells CAWSGSLSNQPQHF. The CDR3 nucleotides are TGTGCCTGGAGTGGGAGCCTTTCTAATCAGCCCCAGCATTTT.

The CDR3: CASRRLAGGRYNEQFF. The CDR3 bases are TGTGCCAGCAGGCGGCTAGCGGGAGGCAGGTACAATGAGCAGTTCTTC. V is TRBV28 and J is TRBJ2-1; 11 positions match TRBD2. J lost 4 bases, V lost 6 bases, and 8 bases had no gene match. Germline CDR1 is MDHEN and CDR2 is SYDVKM. This CDR3 contains 16 residues.

The V gene is TRBV24-1, the J gene TRBJ2-3; 13 nucleotides agree with TRBD2. CDR1 and CDR2 from the germline V gene are KGHDR and SFDVKD. CDR3 size: 15 residues. V lost 12 bases and J lost 4; bases outside the gene matches: 9. The CDR3: CAAGTSGARADTQYF. The CDR3 nucleotides are TGTGCCGCTGGGACTAGCGGGGCCCGGGCAGATACGCAGTATTTT.

As concerns this clone: The sample contains more than one DNA sequence encoding this CDR3. The gene calls are TRBV5-1 and TRBJ2-5; D is possibly TRBD2 (5 bases). V was shortened by 1 base and J by 4 bases, with 8 bases between the two germline ends. Germline assignment: CDR1 SGHRS and CDR2 YFSETQ. The CDR3 is 13 amino acids. CDR3 sequence reads: CASSLRGGETQYF. CDR3 nucleotide sequence: TGCGCCAGCAGCTTGAGAGGAGGAGAGACCCAGTACTTC.

This chain uses TRBV9 with TRBJ1-2; weak D call: TRBD1 (6 bases). The CDR3 loop spans 19 amino acids. Trimming took off 4 bases at V and 7 bases at J, with 32 bases between the two ends. CDR1 and CDR2 (germline): SGDLS, YYNGEE. CDR3 region: CASSLHPAAGAIPSRGYTF. The CDR3 DNA sequence: TGTGCCAGCAGCCTCCACCCCGCGGCAGGGGCTATTCCTTCCCGTGGCTACACCTTC.

The chain uses TRBV18 and TRBJ2-7, with D perhaps TRBD1 (5 bases). Per the germline V gene, CDR1 is KGHSH and CDR2 is LQKENI. The length of the CDR3 is 13 residues. V lost 5 bases and J lost 3, with 11 bases in between. The CDR3, as DNA: TGTGCCAGCTCAGCGCGCCAGGGCTACGAGCAGTACTTC. It is translated as CASSARQGYEQYF.

The chain combines TRBV6-4 with TRBJ2-1, with a tentative D call TRBD2 (6 bases). Germline-derived CDR1 and CDR2 are MRHNA and SNTAGT. Trimming took off 6 bases at V and 0 bases at J, with 12 bases between the two ends. This CDR3 has 15 amino acids. The CDR3 region has the DNA TGTGCCAGCAGGAGGGAGGCGAGCTCCTACAATGAGCAGTTCTTC. This translates into CASRREASSYNEQFF.

The chain joins TRBV7-9 to TRBJ2-7; 7 bases are shared with TRBD1. The CDR3 is 15 residues long. Germline V gene data show CDR1 as SEHNR and CDR2 as FQNEAQ (reference sequence). The V and J ends lost 6 bases and 3 bases, in that order; junction bases with no gene match: 11. CDR3 protein: CASRQGAGGNYEQYF. The DNA of the CDR3 is TGTGCCAGCAGACAGGGCGCAGGGGGTAACTACGAGCAGTACTTC.

The chain carries TRBV28 and TRBJ2-7; 7 bases agree with TRBD2. Germline V gives CDR1 MDHEN, CDR2 SYDVKM. Losses at the gene ends were 5 bases for V and 2 bases for J; bases not matched to a gene: 12. There are 16 residues in the CDR3. Here the CDR3 DNA reads TGTGCCAGCAGTCTGACGGCCAGCGGGACGCCCTACGAGCAGTACTTC. Translated, it gives CASSLTASGTPYEQYF.